This T cell receptor (beta chain) was profiled in a study of a mutant IDH1 vaccine in newly diagnosed glioma. CDR3 length: 19 amino acids. V was pared by 6 bases and J by 3 bases, with 28 bases between. CDR1 is ENHRY and CDR2 is SYGVKD in the germline V gene. Profiling relied on immunoSEQ multiplex PCR, and the TCRdb table lists in-frame clones only, not all of them. The table records approximately 37,000 clones, about 75% of them present only once. A note on this clone: Its specificity is unknown.

The time point was: week 23, last vaccination. The study gave 300 ug of mutant IDH1 20-mer peptide per vaccine dose, with topical imiquimod. V usage is TRBV10-3 and J usage is TRBJ2-3; D possibly corresponds to TRBD2 (6 bases). This specimen was PBMCs, taken from a glioma patient whose treatment included an IDH1 peptide vaccine. This sequence was found in a man in his fifties or sixties with glioma. This CDR3 reads CAIRGYPGDHQRGTDTQYF. CDR3 sequence (DNA): TGTGCCATCAGGGGGTACCCGGGGGACCACCAAAGAGGTACAGATACGCAGTATTTT.